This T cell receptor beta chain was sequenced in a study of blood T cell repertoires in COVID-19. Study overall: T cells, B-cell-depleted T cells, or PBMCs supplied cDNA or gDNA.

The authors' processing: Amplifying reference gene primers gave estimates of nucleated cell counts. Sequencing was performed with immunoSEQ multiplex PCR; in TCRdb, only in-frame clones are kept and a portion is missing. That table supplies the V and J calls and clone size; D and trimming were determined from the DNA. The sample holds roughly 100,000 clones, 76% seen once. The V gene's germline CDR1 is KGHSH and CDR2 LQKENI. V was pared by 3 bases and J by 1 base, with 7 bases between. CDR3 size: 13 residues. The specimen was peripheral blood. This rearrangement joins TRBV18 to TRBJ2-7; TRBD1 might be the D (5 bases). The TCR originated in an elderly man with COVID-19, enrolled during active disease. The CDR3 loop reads CASSPRESYEQYF. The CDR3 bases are TGTGCCAGCTCACCCAGGGAATCCTACGAGCAGTACTTC.